The clone carrying this T cell receptor beta chain was counted between two and nine times. Methods used by the authors: From reference gene primer amplification, estimates of nucleated cell counts were derived. Some clones are missing from TCRdb's copy, which holds only in-frame ones; the method was immunoSEQ multiplex PCR. The D gene and trimming were derived from the DNA, and the V and J assignments and clone size from that table. The sample yields about 230,000 clones, less than 85% seen once. The sample originates from a study of blood T cell repertoires in COVID-19. Study-wide context: Italy, Spain and the United States were the sources of the convalescent and acute COVID-19 samples. From T cells, B-cell-depleted T cells, or PBMCs came the material, which was cDNA or gDNA.

Trimming left V 7 bases short and J 7 bases short, with 11 bases between. The CDR3 totals 11 residues. Germline lookup yields CDR1 SGHDT and CDR2 YYEEEE. The TCR sequence derives from a woman in her 70s with active or convalescent COVID-19. The chain joins TRBV5-6 to TRBJ1-2; D is unclear. Sequencing was carried out using peripheral blood. DNA for the CDR3: TGTGCCAGCCGTGGGCAGTCTGGCTACACCTTC. It encodes CASRGQSGYTF.